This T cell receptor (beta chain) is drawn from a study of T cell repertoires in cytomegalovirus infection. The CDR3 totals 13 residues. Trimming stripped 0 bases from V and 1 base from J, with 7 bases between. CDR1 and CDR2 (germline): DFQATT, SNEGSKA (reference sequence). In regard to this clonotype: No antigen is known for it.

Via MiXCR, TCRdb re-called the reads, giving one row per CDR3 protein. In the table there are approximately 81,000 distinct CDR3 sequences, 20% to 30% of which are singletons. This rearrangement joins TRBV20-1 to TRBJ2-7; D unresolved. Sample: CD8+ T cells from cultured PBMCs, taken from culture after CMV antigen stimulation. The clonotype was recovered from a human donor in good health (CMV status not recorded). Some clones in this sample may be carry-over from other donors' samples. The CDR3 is CSARDRASYEQYF. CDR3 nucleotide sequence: TGCAGTGCTAGAGATAGAGCGTCCTACGAGCAGTACTTC.